This TCR beta chain was sequenced during a study of blood T cell repertoires in COVID-19. The wider study: Italy, Spain and the United States were the sources of the convalescent and acute COVID-19 samples. T cells, B-cell-depleted T cells, or PBMCs supplied cDNA or gDNA.

Only in-frame clones appear in the TCRdb table, and some are missing; sequencing was by immunoSEQ multiplex PCR. The sample lists 150,000 to 200,000 clones, roughly 82% occurring once. The receptor's source is a woman aged 25 to 39 with acute or convalescent COVID-19. What was sequenced was peripheral blood.

This CDR3 reads CASSQFAGGNNEQFF. The DNA of the CDR3 is TGTGCCAGCAGCCAATTTGCGGGGGGGAACAATGAGCAGTTCTTC. The rearrangement joins TRBV3-1 (or the pseudogene TRBV3-2) to TRBJ2-1; 9 positions agree with TRBD2. The CDR3 runs to 15 residues. Germline V gene lookup returns CDR1 LGHDT and CDR2 YNNKEL (reference sequence). Unmatched junction bases numbered 4, after V lost 2 bases and J lost 5 bases.